This T cell receptor (beta chain) was obtained from a study of T-cell memory formation after mild COVID-19. Study-wide results and caveats: The study detected some responding clones in pre-infection memory, suggesting cross-reactive memory joined. Mainly CM and EM harbored the contracting CD4+ clones; mainly EMRA harbored the CD8+ ones.

Per the germline V gene, CDR1 is KGHSH and CDR2 is LQKENI. V lost 5 bases, J lost 3 bases, and 15 bases lay in between. This CDR3 is 15 amino acids long. Of note for this clonotype: Its specificity is unknown.

5'RACE primed at constant segments yielded TCR alpha and TCR beta cDNA libraries bearing sample barcodes and UMIs. TCRdb re-called the 5' RACE reads with MiXCR, one entry per CDR3 protein. The sample has some 600,000 distinct CDR3 sequences; around a sixth are singletons. The chain links TRBV18 to TRBJ2-3; possible D gene TRBD1, 7 bases. The source of this sequence is an adult woman who had mild COVID-19 (a few samples of this study predate the infection). Cell type and time point are not known. Sequencing used PBMCs or a T cell subset sorted from them (not recorded which). The CDR3 nucleotides read TGTGCCAGCTCAACCCGGACAGGAGGGACAGATACGCAGTATTTT. Amino acids: CASSTRTGGTDTQYF.